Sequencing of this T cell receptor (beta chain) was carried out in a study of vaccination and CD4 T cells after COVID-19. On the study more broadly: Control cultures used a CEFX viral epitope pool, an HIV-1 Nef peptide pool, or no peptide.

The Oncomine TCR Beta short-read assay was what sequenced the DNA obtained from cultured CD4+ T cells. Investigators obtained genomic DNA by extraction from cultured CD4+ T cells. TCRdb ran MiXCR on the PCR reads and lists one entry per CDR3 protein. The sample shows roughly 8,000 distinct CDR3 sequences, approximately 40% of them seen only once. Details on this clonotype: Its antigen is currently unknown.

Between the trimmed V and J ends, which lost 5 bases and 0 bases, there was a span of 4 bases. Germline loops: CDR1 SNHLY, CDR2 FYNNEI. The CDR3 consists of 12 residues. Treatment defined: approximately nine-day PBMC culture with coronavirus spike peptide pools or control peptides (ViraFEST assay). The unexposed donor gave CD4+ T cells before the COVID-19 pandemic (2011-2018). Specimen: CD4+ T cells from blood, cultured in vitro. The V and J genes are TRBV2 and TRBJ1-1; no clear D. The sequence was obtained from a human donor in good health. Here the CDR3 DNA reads TGTGCCAGCAGTAACGTGAACACTGAAGCTTTCTTT. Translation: CASSNVNTEAFF.